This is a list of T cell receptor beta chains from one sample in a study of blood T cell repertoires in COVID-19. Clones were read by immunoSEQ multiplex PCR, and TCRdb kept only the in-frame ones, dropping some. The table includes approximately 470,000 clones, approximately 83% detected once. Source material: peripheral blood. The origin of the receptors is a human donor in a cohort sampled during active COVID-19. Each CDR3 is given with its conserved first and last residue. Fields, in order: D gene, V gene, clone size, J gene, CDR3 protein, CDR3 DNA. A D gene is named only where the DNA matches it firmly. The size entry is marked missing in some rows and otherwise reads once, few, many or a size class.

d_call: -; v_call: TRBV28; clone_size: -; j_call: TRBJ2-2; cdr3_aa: CASSRTSYTGELFF; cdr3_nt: TGTGCCAGCAGCCGTACTAGTTACACCGGGGAGCTGTTTTTT
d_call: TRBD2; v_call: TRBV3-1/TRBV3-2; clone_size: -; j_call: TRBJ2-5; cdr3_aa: CASSQAGPSGSLETQYF; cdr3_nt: TGTGCCAGCAGCCAAGCAGGGCCTAGCGGGAGCCTAGAGACCCAGTACTTC
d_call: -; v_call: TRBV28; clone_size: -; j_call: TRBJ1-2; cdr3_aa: CASSFGSGGRGDGYTF; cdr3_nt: TGTGCCAGCAGTTTTGGTTCGGGAGGGAGGGGGGATGGCTACACCTTC
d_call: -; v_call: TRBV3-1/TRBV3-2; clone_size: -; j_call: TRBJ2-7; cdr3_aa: CASSQKAPGHGIPTKQYF; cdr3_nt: TGTGCCAGCAGCCAAAAGGCGCCGGGACACGGTATCCCCACCAAGCAGTACTTC
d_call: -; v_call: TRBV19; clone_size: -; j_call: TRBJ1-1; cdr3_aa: CASSFSRDSLFTEAFF; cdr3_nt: TGTGCCAGTAGTTTTTCCCGCGACAGCCTATTCACTGAAGCTTTCTTT
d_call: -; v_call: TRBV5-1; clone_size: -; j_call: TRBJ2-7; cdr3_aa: CASSLAGSLTGEQYF; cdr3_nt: TGCGCCAGCAGCTTGGCGGGATCCCTGACGGGCGAGCAGTACTTC
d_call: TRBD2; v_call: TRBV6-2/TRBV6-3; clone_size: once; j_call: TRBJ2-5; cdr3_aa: CASSWASGGTTQYF; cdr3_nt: TGTGCCAGCAGTTGGGCTAGCGGGGGGACGACCCAGTACTTC
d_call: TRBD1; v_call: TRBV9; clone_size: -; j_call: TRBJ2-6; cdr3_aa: CASSKDRFSGANVLTF; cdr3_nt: TGTGCCAGCAGTAAGGACAGGTTCTCTGGGGCCAACGTCCTGACTTTC
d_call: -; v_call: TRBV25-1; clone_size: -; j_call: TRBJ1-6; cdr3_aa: CASSDSLAVRPLHF; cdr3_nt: TGTGCCAGCAGTGATTCATTGGCCGTTCGACCCCTCCACTTT
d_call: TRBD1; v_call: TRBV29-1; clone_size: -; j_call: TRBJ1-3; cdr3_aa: CSVEGIRGPSSGNTIYF; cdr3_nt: TGCAGCGTAGAAGGAATCAGGGGGCCTAGCTCTGGAAACACCATATATTTT
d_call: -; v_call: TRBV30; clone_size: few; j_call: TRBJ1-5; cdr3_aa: CAWSVGGGRSFQPQHF; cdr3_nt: TGTGCCTGGAGTGTAGGGGGGGGCCGTAGCTTTCAGCCCCAGCATTTT
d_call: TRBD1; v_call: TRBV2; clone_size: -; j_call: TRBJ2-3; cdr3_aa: CASSGQGAITDTQYF; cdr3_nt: TGTGCCAGCAGTGGACAGGGGGCCATCACAGATACGCAGTATTTT
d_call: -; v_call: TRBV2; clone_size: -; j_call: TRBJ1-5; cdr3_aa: CASSGIATGQHF; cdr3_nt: TGTGCCAGCAGTGGTATCGCGACAGGTCAGCATTTT
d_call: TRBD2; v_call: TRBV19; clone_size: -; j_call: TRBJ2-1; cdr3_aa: CASSINGLAGAYNEQFF; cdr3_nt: TGTGCCAGTAGTATAAACGGACTAGCGGGGGCCTACAATGAGCAGTTCTTC
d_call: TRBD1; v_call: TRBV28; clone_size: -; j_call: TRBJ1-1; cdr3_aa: CASSLPGTDGTEAFF; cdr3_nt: TGTGCCAGCAGTCTCCCCGGGACAGATGGCACTGAAGCTTTCTTT
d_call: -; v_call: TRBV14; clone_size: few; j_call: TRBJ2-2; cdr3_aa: CASSPIGGQLGELFF; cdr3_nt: TGTGCCAGCAGCCCTATCGGGGGACAGCTCGGGGAGCTGTTTTTT